This T cell receptor (beta chain) was captured by sequencing in a study of identical twins (dated by TCRdb to 2016 to 2018). Describing the broader study: The study deep-sequenced TCR alpha and beta repertoires from monozygotic twins, unrelated adults of various ages and cord blood to test whether fetal clonotypes persist. To rule out contamination, replicate twin experiments were performed at different times with different library preparation protocols.

This clonotype was seen more than once but under ten times. Its antigen remains undetermined. Nothing much larger sits one base from this clone, and base qualities are not available. Summary of the overall study and its limitations: Abundant cord blood beta clonotypes had fewer insertions, young adult naive repertoires showed a similar but weaker trend, and memory repertoires showed no such trend. Excess twin sharing in beta out-of-frame sequences was weaker because fewer shared sequences lowered the signal-to-noise ratio. Out-of-frame TCR alpha sharing in monozygotic twins was systematically underestimated by recombination models, whereas sharing between unrelated individuals was in agreement with the recombination models. Because the same donors could not be followed over many years, the conclusions depended on cross-sectional statistical analysis. Out-of-frame TCR alpha sequences shared between twins showed an excess of low generation-probability sequences compared with coincidental sharing between unrelated individuals. Zero-insertion analyses could be partly confounded by invariant T cells such as MAIT and iNKT, though diverse VJ usage argued against such confounding for most clonotypes.

Libraries were made using 5' RACE. The listed sequencing device is Illumina HiSeq 2000. Template switching added a universal primer binding site, and the final cDNA carried a unique molecular identifier that allowed TCR cDNA molecules to be counted accurately. Specific primers in the conserved constant-segment region were used to synthesize first-strand cDNA for the TCR alpha and beta chains. Each cDNA library was double barcoded, with a SMART-Mk sample barcode plus Illumina barcodes, to control for contamination. Two successive PCR steps introduced TruSeq adapter sequences along with Illumina sample barcodes. The TCR alpha and beta cDNA libraries were sequenced on the Illumina HiSeq platform using custom primers. On the study's bioinformatics: MiGEC processed the raw reads to extract unique molecular identifiers, while MiXCR was used to determine the CDR3 positions. Recombination models were inferred per individual with the repgenHMM and IGoR tools using an EM algorithm. Shared clonotypes were analyzed with the tcR package in R, and sharing was normalized by the product of cloneset sizes. To study raw recombination without the effects of thymic and clonal selection, out-of-frame nonproductive sequences were analyzed. TCRdb's own reprocessing of the public reads used fastp at Q25 and MiXCR and kept productive beta chains. CDR3 protein duplicates are merged, each entry listing the most common genes and DNA. The V and J calls here are based on TCRdb, not the publication. Recorded for this sample are fewer than 550,000 distinct CDR3 sequences; 15% of them occurred a single time. The ten largest clonotypes hold roughly 0.42% of the sample.

Only healthy Caucasian donors were included. The twin cohort consisted of three pairs of female monozygotic twins, all aged roughly 18 to 29 years. Positive isolation kits from Invitrogen were used to isolate the CD4+ and CD8+ T cell populations. This same sample was also part of a study on yellow fever vaccine responses in identical twins. Taken from the second paper: According to the authors, the vaccine-induced T cell response in identical twins seemed to be partly convergent and partly specific to each individual. Focusing on identical twins, the study followed the T cell clones that responded to the vaccine, and did so with precision.

Sequencing was carried out using CD4+ T cells sorted from blood. The receptor was isolated from a woman aged 18-29 years in good health.

The CDR3 reads as follows: CASSVAGERLETQYF. The DNA sequence is TGTGCCAGCAGCGTCGCGGGGGAACGGTTGGAGACCCAGTACTTC. Rearrangement joined TRBV9 to TRBJ2-5, with 7 bases in between that match TRBD2. Including cysteine and phenylalanine, the CDR3 has 15 amino acids. Solely the CDR3 DNA is kept, with 45 bases framed from the first base. At the junction V is shortened by 2 bases and J by 5 bases; bases outside the gene matches: 9. Per the germline V gene, SGDLS is the CDR1 and YYNGEE is the CDR2.